The source of this TCR beta chain is a study of T-cell memory formation after mild COVID-19. The CDR3 loop spans 15 amino acids. V dropped 6 bases and J dropped 0; count of bases not matched to a gene: 5. TCRdb reanalysed the 5' RACE reads using MiXCR and keeps one entry per CDR3 protein. The sample has about 340,000 distinct CDR3 sequences, about a sixth seen once; the top ten hold about 20%. On this clonotype: Its antigen remains unidentified.

Study-wide results and caveats: Clonal second-wave expansions that peaked on day 37 had unconfirmed SARS-CoV-2 specificity.

This clonotype was sampled from a man aged 18 to 35 who had mild COVID-19 (a few samples of this study predate the infection). Cell type and time point are not known. This chain connects TRBV12-3 or TRBV12-4 to TRBJ2-1; 7 bases fit TRBD2. The specimen sequenced was PBMCs or a T cell subset sorted from them (not recorded which). CDR3 residues: CASSTGTNSYNEQFF. CDR3 DNA: TGTGCCAGCAGCACCGGGACTAACTCCTACAATGAGCAGTTCTTC.